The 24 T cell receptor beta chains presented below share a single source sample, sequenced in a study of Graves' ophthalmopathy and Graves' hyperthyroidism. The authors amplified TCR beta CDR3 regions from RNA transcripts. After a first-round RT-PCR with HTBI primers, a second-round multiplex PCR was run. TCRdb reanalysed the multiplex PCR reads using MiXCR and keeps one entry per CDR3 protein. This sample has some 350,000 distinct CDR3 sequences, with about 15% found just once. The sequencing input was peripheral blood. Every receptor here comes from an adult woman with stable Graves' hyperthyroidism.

CDR3 DNA sequence: TGTGCCAGCAGCCATTTGGGCGGCTCAGATTTCCAAGAGACCCAGTACTTC. Translating it yields CASSHLGGSDFQETQYF. J is TRBJ2-5 and V is TRBV4-2; D unresolved. Trimming took 3 bases from V and 1 from J, leaving 18 bases between them. This CDR3 comprises 17 residues. Germline-derived CDR1 and CDR2 are LGHNA and YNFKEQ.

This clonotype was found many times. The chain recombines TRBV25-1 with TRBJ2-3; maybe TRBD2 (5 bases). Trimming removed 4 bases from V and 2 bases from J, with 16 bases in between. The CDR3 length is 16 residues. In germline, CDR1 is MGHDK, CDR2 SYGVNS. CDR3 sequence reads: CASSGGKLGYTDTQYF. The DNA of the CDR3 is TGTGCCAGCAGTGGAGGGAAGTTGGGCTACACAGATACGCAGTATTTT.

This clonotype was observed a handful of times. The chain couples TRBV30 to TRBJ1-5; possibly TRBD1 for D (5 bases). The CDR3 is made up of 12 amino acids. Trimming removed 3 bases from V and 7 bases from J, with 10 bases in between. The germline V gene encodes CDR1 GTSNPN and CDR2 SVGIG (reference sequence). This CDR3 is CAWRLQGQPQHF. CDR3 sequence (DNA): TGTGCCTGGAGGCTTCAGGGCCAGCCCCAGCATTTT.

The CDR3 loop is CSARTLAGGDTDTQYF. CDR3 sequence (DNA): TGCAGTGCTAGAACGCTAGCGGGGGGGGATACAGATACGCAGTATTTT. The chain has TRBV20-1 and TRBJ2-3; 12 nucleotides match TRBD2. CDR3 length: 16 residues. CDR1 is DFQATT, CDR2 SNEGSKA, per germline (reference sequence). The junction had 6 bases not matched to a gene; V was cut back by 2 bases and J by 3 bases.

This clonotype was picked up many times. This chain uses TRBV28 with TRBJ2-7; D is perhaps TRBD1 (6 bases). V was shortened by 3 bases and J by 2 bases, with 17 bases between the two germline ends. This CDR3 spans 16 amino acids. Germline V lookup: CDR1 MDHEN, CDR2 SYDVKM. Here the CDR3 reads CASSFPLTAGAYEQYF. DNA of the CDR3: TGTGCCAGCAGTTTCCCGCTTACGGCAGGGGCCTACGAGCAGTACTTC.

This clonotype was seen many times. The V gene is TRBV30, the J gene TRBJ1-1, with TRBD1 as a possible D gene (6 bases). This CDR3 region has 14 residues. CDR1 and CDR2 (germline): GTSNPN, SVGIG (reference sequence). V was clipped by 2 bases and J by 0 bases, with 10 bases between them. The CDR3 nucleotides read TGTGCCTGGAGTCCGGGACATTTGAACACTGAAGCTTTCTTT. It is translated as CAWSPGHLNTEAFF.

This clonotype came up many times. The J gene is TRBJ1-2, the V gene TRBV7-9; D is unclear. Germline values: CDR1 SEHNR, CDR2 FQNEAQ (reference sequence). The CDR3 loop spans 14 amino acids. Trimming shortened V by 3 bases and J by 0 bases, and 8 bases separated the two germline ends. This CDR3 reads CASSLPVPNYGYTF. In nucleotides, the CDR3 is TGTGCCAGCAGCTTGCCGGTCCCTAACTATGGCTACACCTTC. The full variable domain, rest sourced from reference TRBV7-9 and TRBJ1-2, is DTGVSQNPRHKITKRGQNVTFRCDPISEHNRLYWYRQTLGQGPEFLTYFQNEAQLEKSRLLSDRFSAERPKGSFSTLEIQRTEQGDSAMYLCASSLPVPNYGYTFGSGTRLTVV.

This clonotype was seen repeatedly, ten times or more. The CDR3 DNA sequence: TGTGCCATCACCTCCGGACCGAACCCCGAAGAAGCTTTCTTT. Its translation is CAITSGPNPEEAFF. The V and J genes are TRBV10-3 and TRBJ1-1; D unclear. Germline V gene data show CDR1 as ENHRY and CDR2 as SYGVKD. The V end lost 7 bases, the J end lost 8 bases, and 20 bases lay between the germline ends. This CDR3 has 14 residues.

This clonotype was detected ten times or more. The CDR3 here is CASRGLAGEYTQYF. CDR3 DNA: TGTGCCAGCAGGGGACTAGCGGGAGAATATACGCAGTATTTT. This chain uses TRBV6-1 with TRBJ2-3, with 14 bases matching TRBD2. Trimming removed 6 bases from V and 7 bases from J; junction bases left unmatched: 3. The germline V gene has CDR1 MNHNS and CDR2 SASEGT. This CDR3 is built from 14 residues.

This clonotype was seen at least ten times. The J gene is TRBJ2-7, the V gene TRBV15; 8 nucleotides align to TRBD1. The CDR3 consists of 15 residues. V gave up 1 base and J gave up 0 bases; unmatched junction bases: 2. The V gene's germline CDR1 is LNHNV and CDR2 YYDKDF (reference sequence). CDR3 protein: CATSRGTGSSYEQYF. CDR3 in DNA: TGTGCCACCAGCAGAGGGACAGGGAGCTCCTACGAGCAGTACTTC.

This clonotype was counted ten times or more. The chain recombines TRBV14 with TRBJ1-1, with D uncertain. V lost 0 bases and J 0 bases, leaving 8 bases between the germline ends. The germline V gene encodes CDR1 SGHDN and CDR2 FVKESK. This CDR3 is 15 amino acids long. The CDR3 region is CASSQEPAVNTEAFF. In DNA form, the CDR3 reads TGTGCCAGCAGCCAAGAACCGGCTGTGAACACTGAAGCTTTCTTT.

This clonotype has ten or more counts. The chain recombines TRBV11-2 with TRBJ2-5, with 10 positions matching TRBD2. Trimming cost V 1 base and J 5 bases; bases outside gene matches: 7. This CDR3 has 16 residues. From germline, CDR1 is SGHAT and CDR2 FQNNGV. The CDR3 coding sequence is TGTGCCAGCAGCTTAGTAGCAGCGGGAGGGTCGGAGACCCAGTACTTC. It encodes CASSLVAAGGSETQYF.

The DNA of the CDR3 is TGTGCCACCAGTGATTTTGGCCAGGGGCTCTCCTACGAGCAGTACTTC. It specifies CATSDFGQGLSYEQYF. This rearrangement joins TRBV24-1 to TRBJ2-7; tentatively, D is TRBD1 (6 bases). Trimming pared 1 base from V and 0 bases from J, leaving 12 bases between. CDR3 length: 16 residues. CDR1 and CDR2 from the germline V gene are KGHDR and SFDVKD.

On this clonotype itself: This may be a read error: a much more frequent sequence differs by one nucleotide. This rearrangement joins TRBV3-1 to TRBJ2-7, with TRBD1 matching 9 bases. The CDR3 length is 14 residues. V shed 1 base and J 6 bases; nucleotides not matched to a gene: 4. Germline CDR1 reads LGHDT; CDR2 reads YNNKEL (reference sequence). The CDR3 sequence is CASSQGTGAFEQYF. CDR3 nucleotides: TGTGCCAGCAGCCAAGGGACAGGGGCCTTCGAGCAGTACTTC.

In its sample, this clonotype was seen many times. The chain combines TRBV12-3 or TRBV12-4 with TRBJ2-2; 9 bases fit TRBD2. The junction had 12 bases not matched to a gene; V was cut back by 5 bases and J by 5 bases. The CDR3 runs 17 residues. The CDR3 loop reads CASSPVAGGPETGELFF. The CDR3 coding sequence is TGTGCCAGCAGTCCCGTCGCGGGAGGGCCAGAAACCGGGGAGCTGTTTTTT.

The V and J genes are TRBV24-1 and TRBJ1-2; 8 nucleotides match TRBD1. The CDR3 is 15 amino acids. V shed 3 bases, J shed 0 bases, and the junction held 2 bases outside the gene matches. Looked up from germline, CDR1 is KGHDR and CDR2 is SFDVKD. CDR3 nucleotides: TGTGCCACCAGTGATCGGACAGGGCCTAACTATGGCTACACCTTC. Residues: CATSDRTGPNYGYTF.

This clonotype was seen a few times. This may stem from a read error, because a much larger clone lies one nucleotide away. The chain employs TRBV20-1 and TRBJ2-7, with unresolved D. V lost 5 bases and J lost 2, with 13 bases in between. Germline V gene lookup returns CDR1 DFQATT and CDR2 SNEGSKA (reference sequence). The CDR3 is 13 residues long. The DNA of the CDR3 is TGCAGTGCTTCCGAAGGCTTCGCCTACGAGCAGTACTTC. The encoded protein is CSASEGFAYEQYF.

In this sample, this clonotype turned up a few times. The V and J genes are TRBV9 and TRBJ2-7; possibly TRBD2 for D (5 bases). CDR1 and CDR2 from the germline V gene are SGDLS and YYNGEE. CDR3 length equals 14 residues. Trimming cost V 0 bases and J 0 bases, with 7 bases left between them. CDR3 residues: CASSVGGYSYEQYF. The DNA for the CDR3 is TGTGCCAGCAGCGTAGGAGGGTACTCCTACGAGCAGTACTTC. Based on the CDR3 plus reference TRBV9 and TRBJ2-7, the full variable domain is DSGVTQTPKHLITATGQRVTLRCSPRSGDLSVYWYQQSLDQGLQFLIQYYNGEERAKGNILERFSAQQFPDLHSELNLSSLELGDSALYFCASSVGGYSYEQYFGPGTRLTVT.

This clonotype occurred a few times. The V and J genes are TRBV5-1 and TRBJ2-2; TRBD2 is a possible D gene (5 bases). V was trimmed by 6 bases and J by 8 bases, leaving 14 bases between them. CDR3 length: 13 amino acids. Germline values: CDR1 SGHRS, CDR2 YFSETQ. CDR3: CASMLARGGELFF. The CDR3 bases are TGCGCCAGCATGTTGGCCCGGGGAGGGGAGCTGTTTTTT.

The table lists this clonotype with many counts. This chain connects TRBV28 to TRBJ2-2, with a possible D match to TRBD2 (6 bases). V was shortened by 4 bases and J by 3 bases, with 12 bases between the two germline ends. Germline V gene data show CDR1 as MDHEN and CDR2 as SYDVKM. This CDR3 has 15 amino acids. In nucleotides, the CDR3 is TGTGCCAGCAGTTCGGGAGCGGGCTACACCGGGGAGCTGTTTTTT. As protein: CASSSGAGYTGELFF.

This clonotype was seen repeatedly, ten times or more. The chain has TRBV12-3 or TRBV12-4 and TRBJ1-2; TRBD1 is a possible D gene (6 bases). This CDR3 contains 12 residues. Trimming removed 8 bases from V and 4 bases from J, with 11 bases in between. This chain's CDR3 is CASEVGAYGYTF. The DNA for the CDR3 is TGTGCCAGCGAAGTGGGGGCCTATGGCTACACCTTC.

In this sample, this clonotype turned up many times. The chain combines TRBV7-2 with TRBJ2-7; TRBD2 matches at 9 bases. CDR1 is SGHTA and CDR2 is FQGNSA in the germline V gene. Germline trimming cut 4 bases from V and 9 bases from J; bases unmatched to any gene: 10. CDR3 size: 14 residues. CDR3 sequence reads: CASSSTSGRMGQYF. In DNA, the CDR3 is TGTGCCAGCAGCTCGACTAGCGGCAGGATGGGGCAGTACTTC.

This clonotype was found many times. In DNA, the CDR3 is TGTGCCAGTAGTTGGACAGATGGAAACACCATATATTTT. Translated: CASSWTDGNTIYF. The chain recombines TRBV19 with TRBJ1-3; weak D call: TRBD1 (6 bases). The CDR3 contains 13 residues. CDR1 is LNHDA, CDR2 SQIVND, per germline (reference sequence). V lost 5 bases and J lost 3, with 8 bases in between.

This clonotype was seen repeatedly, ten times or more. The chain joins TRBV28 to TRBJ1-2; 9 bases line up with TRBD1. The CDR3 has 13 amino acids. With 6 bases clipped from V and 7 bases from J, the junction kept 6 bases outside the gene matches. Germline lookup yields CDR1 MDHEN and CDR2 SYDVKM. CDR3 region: CASRSTGGFGYTF. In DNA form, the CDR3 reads TGTGCCAGCAGGTCCACAGGGGGCTTTGGCTACACCTTC.